This T cell receptor beta chain was captured in a study of cytomegalovirus exposure and HLA in healthy donors. General observations from the study: Reported findings show TCR beta sequences accurately forecast HLA-A and HLA-B alleles in most subjects.

Germline V gene lookup returns CDR1 SGHNT and CDR2 YYREEE (reference sequence). After removal of 4 bases from V and 4 bases from J, the junction contained 8 bases not matched to a gene. The CDR3 is made up of 15 amino acids. Amplification used 60 Vbeta primers and 13 Jbeta primers. Some clones are missing from TCRdb's copy, which holds only in-frame ones; the method was immunoSEQ multiplex PCR. The table includes 150,000 to 180,000 clones, approximately 80% detected once. With respect to this clone: Its antigen is undetermined.

This clonotype was sampled from a woman aged 40 to 55 in good health and CMV-seropositive. This chain links TRBV5-4 with TRBJ2-1; the match to TRBD2 covers 7 bases. The sample consisted of PBMCs. The CDR3 here is CASSPVTSEYNEQFF. The CDR3 nucleotides are TGTGCCAGCAGCCCAGTCACTAGCGAGTACAATGAGCAGTTCTTC. Together with reference TRBV5-4 and TRBJ2-1, the CDR3 gives the full variable domain: ETGVTQSPTHLIKTRGQQVTLRCSSQSGHNTVSWYQQALGQGPQFIFQYYREEENGRGNFPPRFSGLQFPNYSSELNVNALELDDSALYLCASSPVTSEYNEQFFGPGTRLTVL.